This TCR beta chain was recovered during a study of blood T cell repertoires in COVID-19. The overall study: PBMCs, B-cell-depleted T cells, or T cells provided the cDNA or gDNA that made up the material.

V was clipped by 6 bases and J by 1 base, with 14 bases between them. The CDR3 is 15 amino acids. Germline V gives CDR1 MNHEY, CDR2 SMNVEV (reference sequence). The repertoire was sequenced with immunoSEQ multiplex PCR; TCRdb's copy has only in-frame clones and lacks some. The sample contains fewer than 65,000 clones, about 88% of which appear only once. The receptor was isolated from a man in his fifties or sixties with acute or convalescent COVID-19. Sequencing was done on a sample of peripheral blood. The rearrangement uses TRBV27 and TRBJ2-3, with D unresolved. CDR3 coding DNA: TGTGCCAGCAGCTTCCCCTCTCGGGGCACAGATACGCAGTATTTT. This gives the protein CASSFPSRGTDTQYF.